The rows below give T cell receptor beta chains drawn from one sample of a study of CD8+ T cells in alopecia areata. This table comes from immunoSEQ multiplex PCR, and its TCRdb copy is limited to in-frame clones, with some not included. The data contain roughly 180,000 clones, about 48% of them seen just once; the ten biggest clones take up 11%. The specimen comprised CD8+ T cells sorted from blood, sampled at week 24, from a patient treated with tofacitinib. The receptors originated from a human donor with alopecia areata. The CDR3 runs from the conserved cysteine through the conserved F or W. The order of the fields is V gene, clone size, J gene, D gene, CDR3 protein, CDR3 DNA. D genes are given only for firm matches. Where a row states a size, it is once, few, many or the class of an expanded clone; other rows omit it.

TRBV29-1	few	TRBJ2-3	.	CSVEGGNPSTDTQYF	TGCAGCGTTGAGGGGGGAAACCCTAGCACAGATACGCAGTATTTT
TRBV6-5	.	TRBJ2-5	.	CASIGGKTQYF	TGTGCCAGCATAGGGGGGAAGACCCAGTACTTC
TRBV29-1	.	TRBJ2-7	.	CSALGGDRGYEQYF	TGCAGCGCCCTCGGGGGGGACAGAGGCTACGAGCAGTACTTC
TRBV29-1	few	TRBJ2-3	.	CSVAQKGQYF	TGCAGCGTAGCACAGAAAGGGCAGTATTTT
TRBV5-1	.	TRBJ2-7	.	CASSPDGLANEQYF	TGCGCCAGCAGCCCGGATGGCCTAGCGAACGAGCAGTACTTC
TRBV7-3	.	TRBJ2-1	TRBD2	CASSLGAGGTYNEQFF	TGTGCCAGCAGCTTAGGTGCCGGGGGGACTTACAATGAGCAGTTCTTC
TRBV4-1	.	TRBJ2-7	.	CASSPSSSYEQYF	TGCGCCAGCAGCCCTAGCTCCTCCTACGAGCAGTACTTC
TRBV10-2	.	TRBJ2-3	.	CASSESGAYTDTQYF	TGCGCCAGCAGTGAGTCGGGGGCTTACACAGATACGCAGTATTTT
TRBV10-1	few	TRBJ2-2	TRBD1	CASSSTGGTGELFF	TGCGCCAGCAGTTCCACAGGGGGCACCGGGGAGCTGTTTTTT
TRBV29-1	.	TRBJ2-2	.	CSVEDTNTGELFF	TGCAGCGTTGAAGATACGAACACCGGGGAGCTGTTTTTT
TRBV27	.	TRBJ2-1	.	CASSETANEQFF	TGTGCCAGCAGTGAGACGGCAAATGAGCAGTTCTTC
TRBV28	.	TRBJ2-3	.	CASSGPSRATDTQYF	TGTGCCAGCAGTGGCCCCTCCAGGGCCACAGATACGCAGTATTTT
TRBV30	.	TRBJ1-5	.	CAWSVGIDQPQHF	TGTGCCTGGAGTGTGGGGATCGATCAGCCCCAGCATTTT
TRBV7-9	few	TRBJ2-4	.	CASSPAEGGAKNIQYF	TGTGCCAGCAGCCCAGCCGAAGGGGGAGCCAAAAACATTCAGTACTTC
TRBV6-5	.	TRBJ2-1	.	CASSVQGGDEQFF	TGTGCCAGCAGTGTACAGGGGGGGGATGAGCAGTTCTTC
TRBV30	once	TRBJ2-7	.	CAWSSSSSYEQYF	TGTGCCTGGAGTTCTAGCAGTTCCTACGAGCAGTACTTC
TRBV2	.	TRBJ2-6	.	CASSVMRDNSGANVLTF	TGTGCCAGCAGTGTCATGAGGGACAACTCTGGGGCCAACGTCCTGACTTTC
TRBV5-1	once	TRBJ1-4	.	CASSLEGRTEKLFF	TGCGCCAGCAGCTTGGAGGGAAGGACGGAAAAACTGTTTTTT
TRBV30	.	TRBJ2-1	TRBD2	CAWSAGTSGGNEQFF	TGTGCCTGGAGTGCGGGGACTAGCGGGGGCAATGAGCAGTTCTTC
TRBV29-1	.	TRBJ2-7	.	CSVHDINYEQYF	TGCAGCGTTCACGACATCAACTACGAGCAGTACTTC
TRBV4-3	.	TRBJ1-1	.	CASSQVGGTEAFF	TGCGCCAGCAGCCAAGTTGGGGGAACTGAAGCTTTCTTT
TRBV6-5	.	TRBJ1-2	.	CASSPSPRSNYGYTF	TGTGCCAGCAGCCCCTCCCCGAGGAGTAACTATGGCTACACCTTC
TRBV27	.	TRBJ2-7	.	CASSLGGSTYEQYF	TGTGCCAGCAGTTTAGGTGGCAGCACCTACGAGCAGTACTTC
TRBV2	.	TRBJ2-3	.	CASSDPGASFTDTQYF	TGTGCCAGCAGTGATCCGGGGGCAAGCTTCACAGATACGCAGTATTTT
TRBV30	.	TRBJ2-1	.	CASSLGANEQFF	TGTGCCTCCTCCCTAGGGGCCAATGAGCAGTTCTTC
TRBV30	.	TRBJ1-1	.	CAWSPPSEAFF	TGTGCCTGGAGTCCCCCGTCCGAAGCTTTCTTT
TRBV11-2	.	TRBJ2-5	TRBD2	CASRFLAGDQETQYF	TGTGCCTCCCGGTTCCTAGCGGGCGACCAAGAGACCCAGTACTTC
TRBV7-2	.	TRBJ2-7	.	CASSLGSGLREQYF	TGTGCCAGCAGCTTAGGTTCCGGGTTACGGGAGCAGTACTTC
TRBV7-9	.	TRBJ2-7	.	CASSLEWQTNSYEQYF	TGTGCCAGCAGCTTAGAATGGCAGACCAACTCCTACGAGCAGTACTTC
TRBV7-2	.	TRBJ2-3	TRBD1	CASGTGSWSSDTQYF	TGTGCCAGCGGGACAGGCTCCTGGTCCTCAGATACGCAGTATTTT
TRBV4-3	.	TRBJ1-1	TRBD1	CASSQDRAGGNTEAFF	TGCGCCAGCAGCCAAGATAGGGCAGGGGGCAACACTGAAGCTTTCTTT
TRBV4-3	.	TRBJ2-5	.	CASSQQRTDKETQYF	TGCGCCAGCAGCCAACAACGGACAGACAAAGAGACCCAGTACTTC
TRBV9	.	TRBJ1-2	.	CASSVGGLYGYTF	TGTGCCAGCAGCGTAGGAGGACTCTATGGCTACACCTTC
TRBV10-3	few	TRBJ2-1	.	CAIMLGGPGNEQFF	TGTGCCATCATGTTGGGGGGCCCAGGGAATGAGCAGTTCTTC
TRBV20-1	.	TRBJ2-5	.	CSATQETQYF	TGCAGCGCCACCCAAGAGACCCAGTACTTC
TRBV9	few	TRBJ2-3	TRBD2	CASSGLAVPDTQYF	TGTGCCAGCTCCGGACTAGCGGTCCCAGATACGCAGTATTTT
TRBV25-1	few	TRBJ2-1	TRBD2	CASRGQETSGDNEQFF	TGTGCCAGCAGGGGACAAGAGACTAGCGGGGACAATGAGCAGTTCTTC
TRBV27	few	TRBJ1-1	.	CASSLSTNTEAFF	TGTGCCAGCAGTTTAAGTACGAACACTGAAGCTTTCTTT
TRBV7-6	.	TRBJ2-3	TRBD1	CASSSIQPGQGPTDTQYF	TGTGCCAGCAGCTCGATCCAGCCGGGACAGGGTCCAACAGATACGCAGTATTTT
TRBV30	.	TRBJ1-1	.	CAWSVSRDGGDEAFF	TGTGCCTGGAGTGTTTCGCGTGACGGGGGGGACGAAGCTTTCTTT
TRBV7-8	.	TRBJ2-2	TRBD1	CATNHDRDTGELFF	TGTGCCACGAACCACGACAGGGACACCGGGGAGCTGTTTTTT
TRBV11-2	.	TRBJ2-3	TRBD2	CASRPTSGGVEDTQYF	TGTGCCAGCAGACCGACTAGCGGGGGGGTTGAAGATACGCAGTATTTT
TRBV4-3	.	TRBJ1-1	.	CASSQGNSNEAFF	TGCGCCAGCAGCCAAGGTAACAGCAATGAAGCTTTCTTT
TRBV14	.	TRBJ2-7	TRBD1	CASSQGQGYEQYF	TGTGCCAGCAGCCAAGGACAGGGTTACGAGCAGTACTTC
TRBV9	few	TRBJ1-2	.	CASSQGHYGYTF	TGTGCCAGCAGCCAGGGACACTATGGCTACACCTTC
TRBV19	.	TRBJ1-1	.	CASSRGNTEAFF	TGTGCCAGTTCCCGGGGAAACACTGAAGCTTTCTTT
TRBV4-3	few	TRBJ2-1	.	CASSQDYYNEQFF	TGCGCCAGCAGCCAAGATTACTACAATGAGCAGTTCTTC
TRBV30	.	TRBJ2-3	.	CAAGTRERGTDTQYF	TGTGCCGCAGGGACTCGCGAAAGAGGCACAGATACGCAGTATTTT
TRBV11-2	.	TRBJ2-1	TRBD2	CASSLLAGGRYNEQFF	TGTGCCAGCAGCTTATTAGCGGGGGGGCGTTACAATGAGCAGTTCTTC
TRBV29-1	.	TRBJ2-2	.	CSAEGGTGELFF	TGCAGCGCCGAAGGGGGAACCGGGGAGCTGTTTTTT
TRBV9	.	TRBJ2-2	TRBD2	CASSPRGLAGASTGELFF	TGTGCCAGCAGCCCTCGAGGACTAGCGGGGGCCAGCACCGGGGAGCTGTTTTTT
TRBV7-3	.	TRBJ2-1	TRBD1	CASSSGQSDEQFF	TGTGCCAGCAGCTCGGGACAGTCCGATGAGCAGTTCTTC
TRBV7-2	few	TRBJ1-1	TRBD1	CASSTSGTELRNTEAFF	TGTGCCAGCAGCACCTCCGGGACAGAGCTTAGGAACACTGAAGCTTTCTTT
TRBV10-2	.	TRBJ2-7	.	CASSGQNYEQYF	TGCGCCAGCAGTGGTCAGAACTACGAGCAGTACTTC
TRBV20-1	few	TRBJ1-1	.	CSVQGTEAFF	TGCAGTGTTCAGGGGACCGAAGCTTTCTTT
TRBV27	.	TRBJ2-2	TRBD2	CASSSLTSGGTGELFF	TGTGCCAGCAGTTCCCTCACTAGCGGGGGTACCGGGGAGCTGTTTTTT
TRBV19	.	TRBJ2-4	TRBD1	CASTNTGDDIQYF	TGTGCCAGTACCAATACAGGGGACGACATTCAGTACTTC
TRBV9	.	TRBJ2-2	.	CASSSGGSNTGELFF	TGTGCCAGCAGCTCGGGCGGATCGAACACCGGGGAGCTGTTTTTT